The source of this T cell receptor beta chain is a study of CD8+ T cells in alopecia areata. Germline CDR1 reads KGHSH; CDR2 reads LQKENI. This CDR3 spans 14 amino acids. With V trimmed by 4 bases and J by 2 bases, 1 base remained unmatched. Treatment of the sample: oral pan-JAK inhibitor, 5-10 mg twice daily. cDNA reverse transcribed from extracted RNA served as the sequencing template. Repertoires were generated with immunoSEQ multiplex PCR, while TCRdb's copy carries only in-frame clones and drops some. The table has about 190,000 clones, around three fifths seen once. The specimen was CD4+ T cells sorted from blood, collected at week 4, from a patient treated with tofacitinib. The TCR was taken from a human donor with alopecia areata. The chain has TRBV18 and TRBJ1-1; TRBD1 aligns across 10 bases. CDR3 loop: CASSRDRGNTEAFF. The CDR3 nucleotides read TGTGCCAGCTCACGGGACAGGGGCAACACTGAAGCTTTCTTT. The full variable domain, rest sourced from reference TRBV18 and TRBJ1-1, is NAGVMQNPRHLVRRRGQEARLRCSPMKGHSHVYWYRQLPEEGLKFMVYLQKENIIDESGMPKERFSAEFPKEGPSILRIQQVVRGDSAAYFCASSRDRGNTEAFFGQGTRLTVV.